Listed here are 24 T cell receptor beta chains from one sample, sequenced in a study of control samples from healthy donors and cancer patients. Generated by immunoSEQ multiplex PCR, the TCRdb table keeps only in-frame clones and is missing some. This table has approximately 84,000 clones, 75% to 95% appearing once. Material: blood. The origin of the receptors is a man between 25 and 39 years old in good health.

The chain joins TRBV6-6 to TRBJ2-2, with 10 bases that match TRBD2. V shed 8 bases, J shed 0 bases, and the junction held 3 bases outside the gene matches. The germline V gene has CDR1 MNHNY and CDR2 SVGAGI (reference sequence). CDR3 size: 15 residues. Here the CDR3 DNA reads TGTGCCAGCGCCGGGACTAGCGCGAACACCGGGGAGCTGTTTTTT. Amino acid sequence: CASAGTSANTGELFF.

The chain couples TRBV25-1 to TRBJ1-4, with a tentative D call TRBD1 (6 bases). Trimming took off 7 bases at V and 2 bases at J, with 20 bases between the two ends. Germline assignment: CDR1 MGHDK and CDR2 SYGVNS. This CDR3 contains 17 residues. The CDR3 reads CASTTSARGATNEKLFF. CDR3 DNA sequence: TGTGCCAGCACCACCTCTGCCCGGGGGGCGACTAATGAAAAACTGTTTTTT.

The chain joins TRBV7-3 to TRBJ1-1; TRBD1 aligns across 8 bases. The CDR3 has 14 residues. V shed 5 bases and J 5 bases; nucleotides not matched to a gene: 7. Germline CDR1 reads SGHTA; CDR2 reads FQGTGA. CDR3 region: CASSKIQGETEAFF. The DNA for the CDR3 is TGTGCCAGCAGCAAGATACAGGGGGAGACTGAAGCTTTCTTT. Drawing the rest from reference TRBV7-3 and TRBJ1-1, the complete variable domain is GAGVSQTPSNKVTEKGKYVELRCDPISGHTALYWYRQSLGQGPEFLIYFQGTGAADDSGLPNDRFFAVRPEGSVSTLKIQRTERGDSAVYLCASSKIQGETEAFFGQGTRLTVV.

The chain joins TRBV7-4 to TRBJ2-1; D possibly corresponds to TRBD2 (6 bases). Germline CDR1 reads SGHVT; CDR2 reads SQSDAQ. V gave up 10 bases and J gave up 1 base, with 11 bases separating them. The CDR3 totals 13 residues. The CDR3 is CANLGGSYNEQFF. DNA of the CDR3: TGTGCCAACCTGGGGGGATCCTACAATGAGCAGTTCTTC.

This clone is categorized as medium-sized. The chain couples TRBV9 to TRBJ1-5, with a weak D call TRBD1 (6 bases). CDR3 length: 14 amino acids. Germline V gene data show CDR1 as SGDLS and CDR2 as YYNGEE. V dropped 4 bases and J dropped 4 bases, with 12 bases sitting between them. CDR3 in amino acids: CASSPQGRNQPQHF. In DNA, the CDR3 is TGTGCCAGCAGCCCTCAGGGGCGGAATCAGCCCCAGCATTTT.

This chain connects TRBV2 to TRBJ2-1; 7 nucleotides agree with TRBD2. CDR3 length: 13 amino acids. The germline CDR1 and CDR2 sequences are SNHLY and FYNNEI. The CDR3: CAERASGLNEQFF. DNA for the CDR3: TGTGCAGAGAGGGCTAGCGGCCTCAATGAGCAGTTCTTC.

The chain joins TRBV19 to TRBJ2-1; D may correspond to TRBD1 or TRBD2 (6 bases each). The CDR3 is made up of 14 amino acids. The germline gives CDR1 LNHDA, CDR2 SQIVND (reference sequence). V shed 7 bases and J shed 7 bases, with 17 bases lying between them. This CDR3 is CASKKGGSENEQFF. The CDR3 DNA is TGTGCCAGTAAGAAGGGGGGTAGTGAAAATGAGCAGTTCTTC.

The chain links TRBV7-2 to TRBJ1-1, with a weak D call TRBD1 (5 bases). V lost 3 bases and J 1 base, leaving 9 bases between the germline ends. This CDR3 spans 14 amino acids. CDR1 SGHTA and CDR2 FQGNSA come from the germline V gene. CDR3 sequence (DNA): TGTGCCAGCAGCTTCGCGACAGAGAACACTGAAGCTTTCTTT. It specifies CASSFATENTEAFF. Full variable domain (outside the CDR3, taken from reference TRBV7-2 and TRBJ1-1): GAGVSQSPSNKVTEKGKDVELRCDPISGHTALYWYRQSLGQGLEFLIYFQGNSAPDKSGLPSDRFSAERTGGSVSTLTIQRTQQEDSAVYLCASSFATENTEAFFGQGTRLTVV.

The genes are TRBV28 and TRBJ1-1, with 10 bases identical to TRBD1. This CDR3 region has 15 residues. The V and J ends lost 6 bases and 1 base, in that order; junction bases with no gene match: 5. The germline V gene encodes CDR1 MDHEN and CDR2 SYDVKM. The CDR3 reads CASRETGGPNTEAFF. The CDR3 DNA follows: TGTGCCAGCAGGGAGACAGGGGGCCCGAACACTGAAGCTTTCTTT.

The chain employs TRBV28 and TRBJ1-2; 7 bases map to TRBD1. The CDR3 totals 15 residues. The trim removed 3 bases at V and 4 bases at J, leaving 8 bases unmatched. Germline lookup yields CDR1 MDHEN and CDR2 SYDVKM. In DNA, the CDR3 is TGTGCCAGCAGTTTGAAAAGGGGGCGACTCTATGGCTACACCTTC. As protein: CASSLKRGRLYGYTF.

This chain connects TRBV30 to TRBJ1-5; possibly TRBD1 for D (5 bases). The CDR3 has 15 amino acids. The germline V gene encodes CDR1 GTSNPN and CDR2 SVGIG (reference sequence). The V and J ends lost 1 base and 6 bases respectively, with 16 bases between them. Here the CDR3 DNA reads TGTGCCTGGAGTGCAGACAGCGGGTTGTTTCAGCCCCAGCATTTT. This translates into CAWSADSGLFQPQHF.

This sequence joins TRBV11-2 and TRBJ1-4; TRBD1 matches 9 bases. The junction had 20 bases not matched to a gene; V was cut back by 4 bases and J by 8 bases. The CDR3 loop spans 19 amino acids. Germline CDR1 is SGHAT and CDR2 is FQNNGV. As DNA, the CDR3 is TGTGCCAGCAGCTCATTTAGGGATGGATTGGACAGGGGTAGCGAAAAACTGTTTTTT. This translates into CASSSFRDGLDRGSEKLFF. Full variable domain (missing parts from reference TRBV11-2 and TRBJ1-4): EAGVAQSPRYKIIEKRQSVAFWCNPISGHATLYWYQQILGQGPKLLIQFQNNGVVDDSQLPKDRFSAERLKGVDSTLKIQPAKLEDSAVYLCASSSFRDGLDRGSEKLFFGSGTQLSVL.

The V and J genes are TRBV5-4 and TRBJ2-1; weak D call: TRBD1 (5 bases). This CDR3 spans 13 amino acids. From germline, CDR1 is SGHNT and CDR2 YYREEE (reference sequence). V shed 1 base and J shed 12 bases, with 14 bases lying between them. CDR3 loop: CASSLPGRDGQFF. CDR3 coding DNA: TGTGCCAGCAGCTTGCCAGGGCGCGATGGGCAGTTCTTC.

The chain uses TRBV25-1 and TRBJ1-4; tentatively, D is TRBD1 (6 bases). CDR1 MGHDK and CDR2 SYGVNS come from the germline V gene. There are 16 residues in the CDR3. V dropped 3 bases and J dropped 8 bases, with 19 bases sitting between them. The CDR3 nucleotides read TGTGCCAGCAGTGAGCCGCGGGGACATTGGGGCGAAAAACTGTTTTTT. Protein: CASSEPRGHWGEKLFF. The whole variable domain, remainder taken from reference TRBV25-1 and TRBJ1-4, is EADIYQTPRYLVIGTGKKITLECSQTMGHDKMYWYQQDPGMELHLIHYSYGVNSTEKGDLSSESTVSRIRTEHFPLTLESARPSHTSQYLCASSEPRGHWGEKLFFGSGTQLSVL.

J is TRBJ2-2 and V is TRBV28; 12 nucleotides line up with TRBD1. Trimming removed 4 bases from V and 6 bases from J; junction bases left unmatched: 21. This CDR3 has 21 amino acids. Germline V lookup: CDR1 MDHEN, CDR2 SYDVKM. The CDR3 spells CASSSGPGQGAEGLFAGELFF. CDR3 sequence (DNA): TGTGCCAGCAGTTCGGGCCCGGGACAGGGGGCGGAGGGGTTGTTCGCCGGGGAGCTGTTTTTT.

Written as DNA, the CDR3 is TGTGCCAGCAATAGGGACTCCGCCTCAAGTGAGCAGTACTTC. Translating it yields CASNRDSASSEQYF. The rearrangement joins TRBV6-5 to TRBJ2-7; TRBD2 might be the D (6 bases). The V gene lost 7 bases and the J gene lost 7 bases, with 20 bases spanning the gap. Germline CDR1 MNHEY, CDR2 SVGAGI. The CDR3 consists of 14 residues.

This sequence joins TRBV4-1 and TRBJ2-7, with D tentatively TRBD2 (5 bases). This CDR3 is built from 16 residues. Trimming took 3 bases from V and 0 from J, leaving 15 bases between them. Germline loops: CDR1 MGHRA, CDR2 YSYEKL. The CDR3 is CASSHIFGLSSYEQYF. The CDR3 coding sequence is TGCGCCAGCAGCCATATTTTCGGACTGAGCTCCTACGAGCAGTACTTC.

The table lists this clone with a few counts. This rearrangement joins TRBV5-1 to TRBJ1-6; 9 bases map to TRBD1. CDR3 length: 17 residues. Germline V gene sequence: CDR1 SGHRS, CDR2 YFSETQ. The ends lost 4 bases at V and 9 bases at J; junction bases unmatched: 14. CDR3 sequence reads: CASSPNLPDRGFSPLHF. The CDR3 DNA reads TGCGCCAGCAGCCCTAACCTCCCGGACAGGGGATTTTCACCCCTCCACTTT. The full variable domain, rest sourced from reference TRBV5-1 and TRBJ1-6, is KAGVTQTPRYLIKTRGQQVTLSCSPISGHRSVSWYQQTPGQGLQFLFEYFSETQRNKGNFPGRFSGRQFSNSRSEMNVSTLELGDSALYLCASSPNLPDRGFSPLHFGNGTRLTVT.

This clone appeared a few times. The V call is TRBV19, the J call TRBJ2-2; D call uncertain. V lost 5 bases and J lost 3, with 1 base in between. Per germline, CDR1 LNHDA and CDR2 SQIVND (reference sequence). The CDR3 covers 11 residues. The CDR3 coding sequence is TGTGCCAGTAGTTACACCGGGGAGCTGTTTTTT. This encodes CASSYTGELFF.

This sequence joins TRBV18 and TRBJ1-2; TRBD1 aligns across 7 bases. This CDR3 has 16 amino acids. V dropped 3 bases and J dropped 7; count of bases not matched to a gene: 14. Germline values: CDR1 KGHSH, CDR2 LQKENI. CDR3 nucleotides: TGTGCCAGCTCACCCGTAGACAGGGCGATCAAGGGTGGCTACACCTTC. Translation gives CASSPVDRAIKGGYTF.

The gene calls are TRBV7-3 and TRBJ2-7, with 8 bases lining up with TRBD1. V gave up 5 bases and J gave up 5 bases; unmatched junction bases: 11. The germline V gene encodes CDR1 SGHTA and CDR2 FQGTGA. This CDR3 is built from 15 residues. DNA of the CDR3: TGTGCCAGCAGCAGGGACAGGTCTACTTCCCACGAGCAGTACTTC. Its translation: CASSRDRSTSHEQYF.

The V gene is TRBV7-9, the J gene TRBJ2-1, with TRBD1 identical over 7 bases. The germline CDR1 and CDR2 sequences are SEHNR and FQNEAQ (reference sequence). This CDR3 has 14 residues. The V segment lost 2 bases and the J segment 6 bases; nucleotides outside the gene matches: 4. The chain's CDR3 is CASSLNPGGNEQFF. CDR3 DNA sequence: TGTGCCAGCAGCTTAAACCCAGGGGGCAATGAGCAGTTCTTC.

This chain links TRBV7-2 with TRBJ2-7; no firm D call. Trimming took 5 bases from V and 7 from J, leaving 15 bases between them. This CDR3 comprises 13 residues. Germline V gives CDR1 SGHTA, CDR2 FQGNSA. The CDR3 spells CASSPERRREQYF. The DNA for the CDR3 is TGTGCCAGCAGCCCCGAACGACGGCGGGAGCAGTACTTC.

The V gene is TRBV3-1 (or the pseudogene TRBV3-2), the J gene TRBJ2-7, with D uncertain. Germline V lookup: CDR1 LGHDT, CDR2 YNNKEL (reference sequence). The CDR3 extends over 15 amino acids. V was clipped by 0 bases and J by 0 bases, with 9 bases between them. This CDR3 reads CASSQEQRSSYEQYF. The DNA of the CDR3 is TGTGCCAGCAGCCAAGAGCAAAGGAGCTCCTACGAGCAGTACTTC.